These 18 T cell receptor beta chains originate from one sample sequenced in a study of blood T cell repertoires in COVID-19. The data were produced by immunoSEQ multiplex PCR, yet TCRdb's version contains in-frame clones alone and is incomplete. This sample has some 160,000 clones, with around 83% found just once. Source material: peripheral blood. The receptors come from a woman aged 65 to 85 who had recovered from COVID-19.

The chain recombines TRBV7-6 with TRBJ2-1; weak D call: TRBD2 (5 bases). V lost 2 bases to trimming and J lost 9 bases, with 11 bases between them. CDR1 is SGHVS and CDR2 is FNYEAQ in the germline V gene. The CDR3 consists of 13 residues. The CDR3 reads CASSLPLGGEQFF. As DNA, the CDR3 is TGTGCCAGCAGCTTACCCCTAGGAGGTGAGCAGTTCTTC. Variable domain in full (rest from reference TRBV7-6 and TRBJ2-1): GAGVSQSPRYKVTKRGQDVALRCDPISGHVSLYWYRQALGQGPEFLTYFNYEAQQDKSGLPNDRFSAERPEGSISTLTIQRTEQRDSAMYRCASSLPLGGEQFFGPGTRLTVL.

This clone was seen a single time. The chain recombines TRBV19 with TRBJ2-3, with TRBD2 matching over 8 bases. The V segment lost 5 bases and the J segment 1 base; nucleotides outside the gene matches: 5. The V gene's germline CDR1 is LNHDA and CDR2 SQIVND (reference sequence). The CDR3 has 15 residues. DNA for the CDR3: TGTGCCAGTAGTTCGGGGGGGCCTCGCACAGATACGCAGTATTTT. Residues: CASSSGGPRTDTQYF.

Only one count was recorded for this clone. The CDR3, as DNA: TGTGCCAGCAGTTTACGGACAGGGGCGGGTGGCTACACCTTC. This translates into CASSLRTGAGGYTF. The rearrangement uses TRBV27 and TRBJ1-2, with TRBD1 matching over 9 bases. The germline gives CDR1 MNHEY, CDR2 SMNVEV (reference sequence). The CDR3 sequence is 14 residues long. The J segment lost 7 bases and the V segment lost 2 bases, leaving 5 bases of the junction unmatched.

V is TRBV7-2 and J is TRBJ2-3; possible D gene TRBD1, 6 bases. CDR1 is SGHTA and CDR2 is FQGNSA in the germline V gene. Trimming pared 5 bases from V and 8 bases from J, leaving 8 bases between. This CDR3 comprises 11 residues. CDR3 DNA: TGTGCCAGCAGCCGCAGGGGTACGCAGTATTTT. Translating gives CASSRRGTQYF. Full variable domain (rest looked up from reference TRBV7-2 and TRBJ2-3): GAGVSQSPSNKVTEKGKDVELRCDPISGHTALYWYRQSLGQGLEFLIYFQGNSAPDKSGLPSDRFSAERTGGSVSTLTIQRTQQEDSAVYLCASSRRGTQYFGPGTRLTVL.

The chain's CDR3 is CASSRGTANQPQHF. Here the CDR3 DNA reads TGTGCCAGTAGTAGGGGGACAGCAAATCAGCCCCAGCATTTT. The rearrangement uses TRBV19 and TRBJ1-5, with 7 bases that match TRBD1. Unmatched junction bases numbered 4, after V lost 4 bases and J lost 4 bases. This CDR3 contains 14 residues. In germline, CDR1 is LNHDA, CDR2 SQIVND (reference sequence). Variable domain in full (rest from reference TRBV19 and TRBJ1-5): DGGITQSPKYLFRKEGQNVTLSCEQNLNHDAMYWYRQDPGQGLRLIYYSQIVNDFQKGDIAEGYSVSREKKESFPLTVTSAQKNPTAFYLCASSRGTANQPQHFGDGTRLSIL.

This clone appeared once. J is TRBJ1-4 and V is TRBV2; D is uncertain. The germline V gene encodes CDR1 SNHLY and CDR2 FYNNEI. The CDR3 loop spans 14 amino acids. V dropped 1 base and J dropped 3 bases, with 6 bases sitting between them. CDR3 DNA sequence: TGTGCCAGCAGTGAAGACGGTCCTAATGAAAAACTGTTTTTT. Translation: CASSEDGPNEKLFF.

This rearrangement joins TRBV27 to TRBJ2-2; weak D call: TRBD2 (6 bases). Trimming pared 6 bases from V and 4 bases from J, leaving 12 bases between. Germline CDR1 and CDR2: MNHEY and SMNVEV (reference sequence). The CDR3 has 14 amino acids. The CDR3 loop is CASSPGTPTGELFF. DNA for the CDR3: TGTGCCAGCAGCCCCGGGACTCCCACCGGGGAGCTGTTTTTT.

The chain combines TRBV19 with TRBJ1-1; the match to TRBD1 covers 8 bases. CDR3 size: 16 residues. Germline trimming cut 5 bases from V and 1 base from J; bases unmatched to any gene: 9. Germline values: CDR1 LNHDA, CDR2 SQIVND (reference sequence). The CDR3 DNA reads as TGTGCCAGTAGTCACCGGGACAGGAACCCGAACACTGAAGCTTTCTTT. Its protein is CASSHRDRNPNTEAFF.

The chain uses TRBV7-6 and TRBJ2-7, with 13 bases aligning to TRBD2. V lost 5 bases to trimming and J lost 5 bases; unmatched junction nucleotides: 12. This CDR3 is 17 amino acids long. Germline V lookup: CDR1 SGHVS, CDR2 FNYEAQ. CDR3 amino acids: CASSPRLAGGWGNEQYF. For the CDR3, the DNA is TGTGCCAGCAGCCCACGACTAGCGGGAGGTTGGGGAAACGAGCAGTACTTC.

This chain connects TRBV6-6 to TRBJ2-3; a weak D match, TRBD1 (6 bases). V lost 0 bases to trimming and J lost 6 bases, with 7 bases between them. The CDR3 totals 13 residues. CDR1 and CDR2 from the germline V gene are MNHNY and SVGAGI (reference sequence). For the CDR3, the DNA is TGTGCCAGCAGTTACTCGAGGGGGGATACGCAGTATTTT. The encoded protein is CASSYSRGDTQYF.

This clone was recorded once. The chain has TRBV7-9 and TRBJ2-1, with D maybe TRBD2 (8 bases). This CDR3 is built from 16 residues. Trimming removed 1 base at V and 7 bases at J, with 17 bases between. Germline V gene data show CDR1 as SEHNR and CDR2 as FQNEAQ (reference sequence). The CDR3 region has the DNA TGTGCCAGCAGCTTAGAGGGACAGCGCGGGGGGAATGAGCAGTTCTTC. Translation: CASSLEGQRGGNEQFF.

CDR3 region: CAWRGDYGYTF. CDR3 nucleotides: TGTGCCTGGCGGGGAGACTATGGCTACACCTTC. The V and J genes are TRBV30 and TRBJ1-2; D remains ambiguous. This CDR3 is 11 amino acids long. The V and J ends lost 5 bases and 3 bases respectively, with 7 bases between them. CDR1 is GTSNPN and CDR2 is SVGIG in the germline V gene (reference sequence).

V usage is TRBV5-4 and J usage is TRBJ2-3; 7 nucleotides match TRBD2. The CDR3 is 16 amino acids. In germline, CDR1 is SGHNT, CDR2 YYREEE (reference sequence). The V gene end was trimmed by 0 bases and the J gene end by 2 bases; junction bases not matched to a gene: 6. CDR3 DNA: TGTGCCAGCAGCTTGGTTCCAGCGGGGTACACAGATACGCAGTATTTT. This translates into CASSLVPAGYTDTQYF.

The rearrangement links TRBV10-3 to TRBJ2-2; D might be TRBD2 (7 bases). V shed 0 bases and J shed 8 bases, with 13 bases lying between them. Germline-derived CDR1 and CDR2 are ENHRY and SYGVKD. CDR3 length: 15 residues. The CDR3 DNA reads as TGTGCCATCAGTGAGTCAGGGGGGGCTGAAGGGGAGCTGTTTTTT. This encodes CAISESGGAEGELFF.

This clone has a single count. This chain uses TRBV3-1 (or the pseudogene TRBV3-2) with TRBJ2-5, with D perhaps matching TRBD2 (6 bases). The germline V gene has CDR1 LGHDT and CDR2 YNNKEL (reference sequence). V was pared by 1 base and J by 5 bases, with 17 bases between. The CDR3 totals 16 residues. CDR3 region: CASSQADYPFGETQYF. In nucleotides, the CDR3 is TGTGCCAGCAGCCAAGCGGACTACCCTTTCGGGGAGACCCAGTACTTC.

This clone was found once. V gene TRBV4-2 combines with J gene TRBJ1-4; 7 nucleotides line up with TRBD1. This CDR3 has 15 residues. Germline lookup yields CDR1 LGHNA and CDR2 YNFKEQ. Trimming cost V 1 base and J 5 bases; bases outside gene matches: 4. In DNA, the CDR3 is TGTGCCAGCAGCCAAGTACCAGGGGGGAATGAAAAACTGTTTTTT. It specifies CASSQVPGGNEKLFF.

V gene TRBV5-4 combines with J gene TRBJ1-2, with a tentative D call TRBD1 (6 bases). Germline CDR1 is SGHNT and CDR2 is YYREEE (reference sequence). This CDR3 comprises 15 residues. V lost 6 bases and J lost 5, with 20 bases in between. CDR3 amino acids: CASTTRGGRGYGYTF. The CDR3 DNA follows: TGTGCCAGCACCACGAGGGGGGGACGGGGGTATGGCTACACCTTC.

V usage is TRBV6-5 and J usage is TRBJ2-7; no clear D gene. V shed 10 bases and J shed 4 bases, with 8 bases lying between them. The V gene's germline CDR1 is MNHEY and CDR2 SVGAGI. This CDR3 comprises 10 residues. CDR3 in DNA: TGTGCCACTCAGGCGTACGAGCAGTACTTC. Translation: CATQAYEQYF.